This passage covers 11 T cell receptor beta chains from one sample sequenced in a study of blood T cell repertoires in COVID-19. Sequencing used immunoSEQ multiplex PCR; TCRdb keeps in-frame clones, though not all of them. Of 55,000 to 75,000 clones listed, 85% to 90% are singletons. Sequencing input: peripheral blood. The receptors were gathered from a man between 45 and 60 years old with active COVID-19.

The chain has TRBV24-1 and TRBJ2-2; 9 bases line up with TRBD1. The germline V gene encodes CDR1 KGHDR and CDR2 SFDVKD. This CDR3 has 14 residues. The V segment lost 7 bases and the J segment 8 bases; nucleotides outside the gene matches: 7. DNA of the CDR3: TGTGCCACCAGACAGGGGGCTAAAGGGGGGGAGCTGTTTTTT. Encoded protein: CATRQGAKGGELFF.

The chain is built from TRBV27 and TRBJ2-5; D gene ambiguous. The CDR3 runs to 13 residues. V was trimmed by 5 bases and J by 1 base, leaving 8 bases between them. Per germline, CDR1 MNHEY and CDR2 SMNVEV (reference sequence). This CDR3 reads CASSPGRQETQYF. CDR3 nucleotides: TGTGCCAGCAGTCCTGGCCGCCAAGAGACCCAGTACTTC.

This chain connects TRBV27 to TRBJ2-2; weak D call: TRBD1 (5 bases). The CDR3 sequence is 18 residues long. Germline V gene sequence: CDR1 MNHEY, CDR2 SMNVEV (reference sequence). V was shortened by 1 base and J by 0 bases, with 15 bases between the two germline ends. In DNA, the CDR3 is TGTGCCAGCAGTTTATTTCTCCCAGGGAAACCGAACACCGGGGAGCTGTTTTTT. Protein sequence: CASSLFLPGKPNTGELFF.

The chain combines TRBV6-5 with TRBJ2-5; the match to TRBD2 covers 10 bases. The germline V gene encodes CDR1 MNHEY and CDR2 SVGAGI. This CDR3 is 15 amino acids long. The V gene end was trimmed by 6 bases and the J gene end by 3 bases; junction bases not matched to a gene: 7. The CDR3 is CASSQGLAIKETQYF. DNA of the CDR3: TGTGCCAGCAGCCAGGGACTAGCGATAAAAGAGACCCAGTACTTC.

V usage is TRBV25-1 and J usage is TRBJ1-5, with 7 bases matching TRBD1. The CDR3 is 14 residues long. Looked up from germline, CDR1 is MGHDK and CDR2 is SYGVNS. J lost 7 bases, V lost 3 bases, and 6 bases had no gene match. The CDR3, as DNA: TGTGCCAGCAGTGATTCGACAGGGCCCCAGCCCCAGCATTTT. It yields the protein CASSDSTGPQPQHF.

CDR3 bases: TGCGCCAGCAGCCAACCTAACCGGGACAGACCAAACATTCAGTACTTC. This sequence encodes CASSQPNRDRPNIQYF. The genes are TRBV4-1 and TRBJ2-4, with 7 bases matching TRBD1. The germline gives CDR1 MGHRA, CDR2 YSYEKL. This CDR3 comprises 16 residues. Trimming cost V 2 bases and J 6 bases; bases outside gene matches: 10.

V is TRBV19 and J is TRBJ2-7; D unclear. CDR3 length: 15 residues. Trimming pared 3 bases from V and 0 bases from J, leaving 12 bases between. Germline CDR1 and CDR2: LNHDA and SQIVND (reference sequence). This CDR3 is CASSIFPTVSYEQYF. Here the CDR3 DNA reads TGTGCCAGTAGTATTTTCCCAACAGTCTCCTACGAGCAGTACTTC.

The chain uses TRBV24-1 and TRBJ2-1; 9 bases align to TRBD2. The CDR3 sequence is 14 residues long. CDR1 is KGHDR and CDR2 is SFDVKD in the germline V gene. Trimming at V came to 10 bases and at J to 7 bases, leaving 10 bases not matched to a gene. CDR3 nucleotide sequence: TGTGCCACTAGGGCGGGGGGGCTAGGAAATGAGCAGTTCTTC. Translated, it gives CATRAGGLGNEQFF.

The rearrangement uses TRBV2 and TRBJ1-5; D perhaps matches TRBD1 (5 bases). The CDR3 totals 13 residues. Germline CDR1 SNHLY, CDR2 FYNNEI. V lost 8 bases and J 5 bases, leaving 13 bases between the germline ends. CDR3 sequence reads: CASEQARDQPQHF. The CDR3 bases are TGTGCCAGCGAGCAGGCCAGGGATCAGCCCCAGCATTTT.

This rearrangement joins TRBV7-6 to TRBJ2-1; no reliable D call. Germline V gene lookup returns CDR1 SGHVS and CDR2 FNYEAQ. Trimming took off 1 base at V and 0 bases at J, with 10 bases between the two ends. CDR3 length: 16 amino acids. This CDR3 reads CASSLVGPPSYNEQFF. The DNA for the CDR3 is TGTGCCAGCAGCTTAGTTGGGCCTCCCTCCTACAATGAGCAGTTCTTC. Full variable domain (missing parts from reference TRBV7-6 and TRBJ2-1): GAGVSQSPRYKVTKRGQDVALRCDPISGHVSLYWYRQALGQGPEFLTYFNYEAQQDKSGLPNDRFSAERPEGSISTLTIQRTEQRDSAMYRCASSLVGPPSYNEQFFGPGTRLTVL.

The J gene is TRBJ2-1, the V gene TRBV28; TRBD1 matches 8 bases. The CDR3 loop spans 14 amino acids. Unmatched junction bases numbered 8, after V lost 6 bases and J lost 7 bases. The germline V gene encodes CDR1 MDHEN and CDR2 SYDVKM. The CDR3 region has the DNA TGTGCCAGCAGCCGACAGGGGAAAGGGAATGAGCAGTTCTTC. This sequence encodes CASSRQGKGNEQFF.